These 20 T cell receptor beta chains were all obtained from the same sample, sequenced in a study of beta chain features in type 1 diabetes. The isolated RNA, all of it, was reverse transcribed, so expressed TCRB transcripts were what got sequenced. The protocol was immunoSEQ multiplex PCR, while the TCRdb copy is restricted to in-frame clones and leaves out a portion. This sample has hundreds of thousands of clones, with about 11% found just once. The material sequenced was naive CD4+ T cells from blood. The receptors come from a young woman in good health.

V is TRBV2 and J is TRBJ2-7; 9 nucleotides agree with TRBD2. The V gene's germline CDR1 is SNHLY and CDR2 FYNNEI. V shed 3 bases, J shed 6 bases, and the junction held 3 bases outside the gene matches. The CDR3 is made up of 13 amino acids. This chain's CDR3 is CASSDLAGLEQYF. The CDR3 region has the DNA TGTGCCAGCAGTGATCTAGCGGGACTCGAGCAGTACTTC.

In its sample, this clone was seen a few times. The rearrangement uses TRBV7-3 and TRBJ2-5, with TRBD1 matching 7 bases. Trimming at V came to 0 bases and at J to 5 bases, leaving 3 bases not matched to a gene. Germline V lookup: CDR1 SGHTA, CDR2 FQGTGA. The CDR3 is 14 amino acids. CDR3 loop: CASSLTGGGETQYF. The CDR3 nucleotides read TGTGCCAGCAGCTTAACAGGGGGCGGGGAGACCCAGTACTTC.

The sample holds a few counts of this clone. The chain joins TRBV6-6 to TRBJ1-5, with 8 bases identical to TRBD1. The germline V gene encodes CDR1 MNHNY and CDR2 SVGAGI (reference sequence). Trimming cost V 0 bases and J 7 bases; bases outside gene matches: 5. The CDR3 sequence is 15 residues long. CDR3: CASSYSTGAEQPQHF. In nucleotides, the CDR3 is TGTGCCAGCAGTTACTCGACAGGGGCAGAACAGCCCCAGCATTTT.

This clone showed up just a few times. The chain uses TRBV13 and TRBJ2-1, with 7 bases that match TRBD2. This CDR3 comprises 15 residues. Trimming removed 4 bases from V and 4 bases from J; junction bases left unmatched: 7. Germline CDR1 and CDR2: PRHDT and FYEKMQ (reference sequence). The CDR3 region has the DNA TGTGCCAGCAGCTCTGCTAGCGGAATATACAATGAGCAGTTCTTC. Its protein is CASSSASGIYNEQFF. The variable domain in full, with the rest retrieved from reference TRBV13 and TRBJ2-1, is AAGVIQSPRHLIKEKRETATLKCYPIPRHDTVYWYQQGPGQDPQFLISFYEKMQSDKGSIPDRFSAQQFSDYHSELNMSSLELGDSALYFCASSSASGIYNEQFFGPGTRLTVL.

The CDR3 DNA is TGTGCCAGCAGCTACCAACCGGGACTAGCTTTCGGGGAGCTGTTTTTT. Amino acid sequence: CASSYQPGLAFGELFF. The rearrangement joins TRBV7-3 to TRBJ2-2; TRBD2 agrees at 9 bases. The CDR3 runs 16 residues. Germline assignment: CDR1 SGHTA and CDR2 FQGTGA. J was trimmed by 7 bases and V by 4 bases; bases with no gene match: 10.

This clone was detected a few times. This sequence joins TRBV5-1 and TRBJ2-7, with 10 bases lining up with TRBD1. This CDR3 has 15 amino acids. V lost 3 bases and J lost 6; bases outside the gene matches: 9. Germline V gene lookup returns CDR1 SGHRS and CDR2 YFSETQ. CDR3 sequence: CASSSSGQGLREQYF. The CDR3 coding sequence is TGCGCCAGCAGCTCTTCGGGACAGGGGTTGCGCGAGCAGTACTTC.

The rearrangement links TRBV6-6 to TRBJ2-5, with 9 bases aligning to TRBD2. J gave up 7 bases and V 7 bases, and 13 bases lay outside the gene matches. CDR1 is MNHNY and CDR2 is SVGAGI in the germline V gene (reference sequence). CDR3 length: 15 residues. The DNA of the CDR3 is TGTGCCAGCAATACGGGGACAGCGGGGGGTGGGACCCAGTACTTC. Amino acid sequence: CASNTGTAGGGTQYF.

This clone came up a few times. CDR3 amino acids: CASSFLGGVEQYF. Written as DNA, the CDR3 is TGTGCCAGCAGCTTCCTGGGAGGAGTCGAGCAGTACTTC. This sequence joins TRBV7-9 and TRBJ2-7; D might be TRBD2 (6 bases). The CDR3 loop spans 13 amino acids. Germline CDR1 and CDR2: SEHNR and FQNEAQ (reference sequence). V was pared by 3 bases and J by 6 bases, with 12 bases between.

This clone has a handful of counts. The chain combines TRBV5-6 with TRBJ2-7; maybe TRBD1 (6 bases). V lost 3 bases, J lost 2 bases, and 15 bases lay in between. Germline-derived CDR1 and CDR2 are SGHDT and YYEEEE. This CDR3 spans 15 amino acids. CDR3 protein: CASSSPSTGPYEQYF. The DNA of the CDR3 is TGTGCCAGCAGCTCGCCATCGACAGGACCCTACGAGCAGTACTTC.

The V call is TRBV11-2, the J call TRBJ2-5; no clear D. From germline, CDR1 is SGHAT and CDR2 FQNNGV. The CDR3 spans 15 residues. V lost 0 bases and J lost 2, with 10 bases in between. For the CDR3, the DNA is TGTGCCAGCAGCTTAGACCTATCTTCGCAAGAGACCCAGTACTTC. Its translation: CASSLDLSSQETQYF.

This clone was counted only a few times. The rearrangement uses TRBV7-2 and TRBJ2-7; TRBD2 aligns across 8 bases. J lost 4 bases, V lost 0 bases, and 8 bases had no gene match. CDR3 size: 16 residues. The germline V gene encodes CDR1 SGHTA and CDR2 FQGNSA. In nucleotides, the CDR3 is TGTGCCAGCAGCTTAGCGCGGGGACTAGAATCTTACGAGCAGTACTTC. Amino acid sequence: CASSLARGLESYEQYF.

The chain joins TRBV18 to TRBJ2-7; TRBD1 is a possible D gene (6 bases). Trimming shortened V by 4 bases and J by 0 bases, and 10 bases separated the two germline ends. CDR3 length: 14 residues. Germline loops: CDR1 KGHSH, CDR2 LQKENI. Here the CDR3 reads CASSQQGDSYEQYF. The CDR3 region has the DNA TGTGCCAGCTCACAACAGGGTGACTCCTACGAGCAGTACTTC.

A few counts support this clone. The chain joins TRBV7-3 to TRBJ2-5; TRBD2 is a possible D gene (5 bases). V was pared by 4 bases and J by 4 bases, with 19 bases between. CDR3 length: 16 amino acids. CDR1 and CDR2 (germline): SGHTA, FQGTGA. The CDR3 DNA is TGTGCCAGCAGCTCCAGGCCGGGGTCTGGATTAGAGACCCAGTACTTC. Translation gives CASSSRPGSGLETQYF.

This clone occurred a few times. V gene TRBV6-5 combines with J gene TRBJ2-7; a possible D gene is TRBD2 (5 bases). CDR1 and CDR2 (germline): MNHEY, SVGAGI. This CDR3 has 12 residues. Between the trimmed V and J ends, which lost 7 bases and 3 bases, there was a span of 10 bases. In DNA, the CDR3 is TGTGCCAGCATGGAGGTTTACTACGAGCAGTACTTC. The encoded protein is CASMEVYYEQYF.

The chain uses TRBV30 and TRBJ2-1, with 13 bases lining up with TRBD2. Germline CDR1 is GTSNPN and CDR2 is SVGIG (reference sequence). The CDR3 has 16 amino acids. The trim removed 0 bases at V and 6 bases at J, leaving 5 bases unmatched. CDR3 DNA: TGTGCCTGGAGTGTACTAGCGGGAGGGCCGTCCAATGAGCAGTTCTTC. Its protein product is CAWSVLAGGPSNEQFF.

This chain joins TRBV28 and TRBJ2-5; TRBD1 matches at 8 bases. Germline CDR1 is MDHEN and CDR2 is SYDVKM. This CDR3 is built from 15 residues. J was trimmed by 5 bases and V by 4 bases; bases with no gene match: 9. For the CDR3, the DNA is TGTGCCAGCAGTTCACTCCAGGGGGCGATGGAGACCCAGTACTTC. Protein sequence: CASSSLQGAMETQYF.

V gene TRBV7-3 combines with J gene TRBJ2-3; weak D call: TRBD2 (7 bases). The CDR3 covers 15 residues. Trimming removed 2 bases at V and 2 bases at J, with 11 bases between. Germline values: CDR1 SGHTA, CDR2 FQGTGA. In DNA form, the CDR3 reads TGTGCCAGCAGCTTAGTCGCGGGGGCCACAGATACGCAGTATTTT. Its translation: CASSLVAGATDTQYF.

This clone has a handful of counts. This chain joins TRBV6-5 and TRBJ2-3, with 7 bases matching TRBD1. The CDR3 runs to 14 residues. The V gene end was trimmed by 6 bases and the J gene end by 5 bases; junction bases not matched to a gene: 8. Germline-derived CDR1 and CDR2 are MNHEY and SVGAGI. The CDR3 here is CASRPDRAVDTQYF. CDR3 bases: TGTGCCAGCAGACCCGACAGGGCGGTAGATACGCAGTATTTT.

This clone was picked up a small number of times. The V call is TRBV30, the J call TRBJ2-7; D possibly corresponds to TRBD1 (6 bases). There are 14 residues in the CDR3. Per germline, CDR1 GTSNPN and CDR2 SVGIG (reference sequence). V lost 2 bases and J 1 base, leaving 12 bases between the germline ends. CDR3 nucleotide sequence: TGTGCCTGGAGTCCACAGGGCCAGTCCTACGAGCAGTACTTC. This translates into CAWSPQGQSYEQYF.

The gene calls are TRBV4-2 and TRBJ2-5; 10 bases agree with TRBD2. The CDR3 runs to 16 residues. CDR1 and CDR2 (germline): LGHNA, YNFKEQ. Germline trimming cut 1 base from V and 2 bases from J; bases unmatched to any gene: 4. The CDR3 loop reads CASSQALAGGQETQYF. The CDR3, as DNA: TGTGCCAGCAGCCAAGCGTTAGCGGGAGGTCAAGAGACCCAGTACTTC.